The 20 T cell receptor beta chains below come from one sample, sequenced in a study of early T cells in non-severe SARS-CoV-2 infection. TCRdb passed the 5' RACE reads through MiXCR, listing each CDR3 protein once. Of approximately 97,000 distinct CDR3 sequences listed, around 13% are singletons. The sequenced sample was whole blood. These receptors came from an adult who was a healthcare worker with PCR-confirmed SARS-CoV-2 infection or an uninfected control (not recorded which).

V is TRBV29-1 and J is TRBJ2-1; D may correspond to TRBD1 or TRBD2 (6 bases each). The CDR3 covers 13 residues. Trimming cost V 4 bases and J 3 bases, with 10 bases left between them. Germline-derived CDR1 and CDR2 are SQVTM and ANQGSEA. CDR3 sequence (DNA): TGCAGCGTTGTAAAGGGGGGCTACAATGAGCAGTTCTTC. As protein: CSVVKGGYNEQFF.

This clonotype was detected ten times or more. The genes are TRBV9 and TRBJ2-1, with 9 bases identical to TRBD2. This CDR3 has 15 residues. Germline CDR1 and CDR2: SGDLS and YYNGEE. After removal of 5 bases from V and 0 bases from J, the junction contained 3 bases not matched to a gene. CDR3 amino acids: CASSRSGSSYNEQFF. In nucleotides, the CDR3 is TGTGCCAGCAGTCGTAGCGGGAGCTCCTACAATGAGCAGTTCTTC.

The J gene is TRBJ2-5, the V gene TRBV9, with 8 bases that match TRBD2. From germline, CDR1 is SGDLS and CDR2 YYNGEE. Germline trimming cut 1 base from V and 5 bases from J; bases unmatched to any gene: 7. The CDR3 totals 15 residues. Here the CDR3 DNA reads TGTGCCAGCAGCGTAAGCGGCGGGAGGATGGAGACCCAGTACTTC. It translates to CASSVSGGRMETQYF.

There are many counts of this clonotype. The rearrangement uses TRBV20-1 and TRBJ2-3, with D possibly TRBD2 on 5 matching bases. This CDR3 region has 10 residues. Germline V gives CDR1 DFQATT, CDR2 SNEGSKA (reference sequence). The V and J ends lost 6 bases and 6 bases respectively, with 7 bases between them. The CDR3 reads CSAGADTQYF. CDR3 bases: TGCAGTGCGGGAGCGGATACGCAGTATTTT.

The chain links TRBV20-1 to TRBJ2-7, with D possibly matching TRBD1 (6 bases). The length of the CDR3 is 14 residues. Germline assignment: CDR1 DFQATT and CDR2 SNEGSKA (reference sequence). Trimming left V 3 bases short and J 0 bases short, with 12 bases between. As DNA, the CDR3 is TGCAGTGCTAGGGCGTTGGACAGCTCCTACGAGCAGTACTTC. Amino acids: CSARALDSSYEQYF.

Many counts were recorded for this clonotype. The CDR3 DNA reads as TGTGCAAGTCGCTTAGCGAATCCGGGACAGGCCTCCTACGAGCAGTACTTC. It translates to CASRLANPGQASYEQYF. V and J are TRBV12-2 and TRBJ2-7; the D segment call TRBD1 is taken from the table without a DNA check. TRBV12-2 corresponds to a pseudogene. The CDR3 contains 17 residues.

This clonotype was seen at least ten times. V usage is TRBV5-8 and J usage is TRBJ1-1, with D possibly matching TRBD1 (5 bases). V lost 4 bases and J 6 bases, leaving 19 bases between the germline ends. This CDR3 has 15 amino acids. The V gene's germline CDR1 is SGHTS and CDR2 YDEGEE. CDR3 amino acids: CASSPEIGGIAEAFF. In DNA form, the CDR3 reads TGTGCCAGCAGCCCCGAGATTGGGGGGATCGCTGAAGCTTTCTTT.

This clonotype has only a few counts. The rearrangement uses TRBV11-2 and TRBJ2-5; D may be TRBD1 (6 bases). The CDR3 covers 15 residues. Germline V gene lookup returns CDR1 SGHAT and CDR2 FQNNGV. The V end lost 1 base, the J end lost 5 bases, and 14 bases lay between the germline ends. The CDR3, as DNA: TGTGCCAGCAGCTTAGTGGCCTGGCAGGGGGAGACCCAGTACTTC. Translating it yields CASSLVAWQGETQYF.

V is TRBV7-2 and J is TRBJ2-2, with D unresolved. Germline V gene data show CDR1 as SGHTA and CDR2 as FQGNSA. The ends were cut back, 0 bases at V and 0 bases at J, with 2 bases in the middle. The CDR3 covers 14 residues. CDR3 bases: TGTGCCAGCAGCTTAGCGGCGAACACCGGGGAGCTGTTTTTT. The encoded protein is CASSLAANTGELFF.

Worth noting for this clonotype: This may come from a read error, since a much larger clone is one base off. The chain has TRBV3-1 and TRBJ2-7; D remains ambiguous. Germline CDR1 reads LGHDT; CDR2 reads YNNKEL (reference sequence). This CDR3 has 12 residues. The CDR3 DNA reads as TGTGCCAGCGGCCAAGACCCAAGGGAGCAGTACTTC. As protein: CASGQDPREQYF.

A remark on this clonotype: This may be a read error: a much more frequent sequence differs by one nucleotide. J is TRBJ1-1 and V is TRBV5-5; 7 nucleotides align to TRBD1. This CDR3 has 16 amino acids. Losses at the gene ends were 3 bases for V and 7 bases for J; bases not matched to a gene: 15. CDR1 is SGHKS, CDR2 YYEKEE, per germline (reference sequence). CDR3 sequence (DNA): TGTGCCAGCAGCTCTCCCCTTATTCCCAGACAGGGTGAAGCTTTCTTT. It specifies CASSSPLIPRQGEAFF.

The chain recombines TRBV5-5 with TRBJ1-1; D gene uncertain. This CDR3 has 15 amino acids. Germline values: CDR1 SGHKS, CDR2 YYEKEE (reference sequence). V lost 1 base, J lost 3 bases, and 13 bases lay in between. The CDR3, as DNA: TGTGCCAGCAGCTTGCAGGCGGGGAAGGACACTGAAGCTTTCTTT. Its protein is CASSLQAGKDTEAFF.

This clonotype occurred many times. This rearrangement joins TRBV5-1 to TRBJ2-1, with D possibly TRBD1 on 5 matching bases. Germline V gene sequence: CDR1 SGHRS, CDR2 YFSETQ. V shed 6 bases and J shed 7 bases, with 5 bases lying between them. The CDR3 runs 10 residues. The CDR3 protein is CASKGNEQFF. The CDR3 region has the DNA TGCGCCAGCAAGGGGAATGAGCAGTTCTTC.

J is TRBJ2-5 and V is TRBV5-1; 8 bases fit TRBD2. V gave up 2 bases and J gave up 6 bases; unmatched junction bases: 6. Germline values: CDR1 SGHRS, CDR2 YFSETQ. The CDR3 spans 14 residues. The CDR3 sequence: CASSLVAGHQTQYF. CDR3 DNA: TGCGCCAGCAGCTTAGTAGCGGGACACCAGACCCAGTACTTC.

This clonotype was found many times. The chain employs TRBV7-6 and TRBJ1-1, with 11 bases identical to TRBD1. CDR1 SGHVS and CDR2 FNYEAQ come from the germline V gene. Trimming at V came to 4 bases and at J to 1 base, leaving 2 bases not matched to a gene. The CDR3 runs 15 residues. Here the CDR3 reads CASSSGQGANTEAFF. In nucleotides, the CDR3 is TGTGCCAGCAGCTCAGGACAGGGGGCGAACACTGAAGCTTTCTTT.

This clonotype was seen a few times. V is TRBV5-4 and J is TRBJ1-2, with a tentative D call TRBD1 (6 bases). V was pared by 1 base and J by 5 bases, with 18 bases between. This CDR3 comprises 16 residues. CDR1 is SGHNT and CDR2 is YYREEE in the germline V gene (reference sequence). The CDR3 reads CASSLPPRGPGYGYTF. The DNA of the CDR3 is TGTGCCAGCAGCTTGCCCCCCCGGGGGCCGGGGTATGGCTACACCTTC.

This clonotype was seen at least ten times. V usage is TRBV6-1 and J usage is TRBJ2-1; a weak D match, TRBD2 (6 bases). The CDR3 covers 13 residues. Germline CDR1 reads MNHNS; CDR2 reads SASEGT. V lost 7 bases and J 7 bases, leaving 14 bases between the germline ends. CDR3 in amino acids: CASTIGSANEQFF. The CDR3 coding sequence is TGTGCCAGCACTATCGGGAGCGCTAATGAGCAGTTCTTC.

The chain joins TRBV28 to TRBJ1-2; D remains ambiguous. CDR1 is MDHEN and CDR2 is SYDVKM in the germline V gene. The CDR3 loop spans 15 amino acids. V lost 6 bases and J lost 5, with 19 bases in between. The CDR3 DNA reads TGTGCCAGCAGGGGCGGCAGTGGTGTATGGTATGGCTACACCTTC. The encoded protein is CASRGGSGVWYGYTF.

This chain connects TRBV6-2 or TRBV6-3 to TRBJ2-5; D is perhaps TRBD1 (6 bases). The germline gives CDR1 MNHEY, CDR2 SVGEGT. V lost 0 bases, J lost 5 bases, and 22 bases lay in between. The CDR3 has 18 amino acids. This CDR3 is CASSYSPYDRSRGETQYF. The DNA for the CDR3 is TGTGCCAGCAGTTACTCGCCTTACGACAGGTCCCGAGGGGAGACCCAGTACTTC.

This chain connects TRBV14 to TRBJ2-3; tentative D call: TRBD1 (5 bases). Trimming removed 1 base from V and 6 bases from J, with 23 bases in between. CDR1 is SGHDN, CDR2 FVKESK, per germline. CDR3 length: 18 residues. The CDR3, as DNA: TGTGCCAGCAGCCAAGGGGGCCCGATACGGCTTCTACGGGATACGCAGTATTTT. Its translation: CASSQGGPIRLLRDTQYF. Supplemented by reference TRBV14 and TRBJ2-3, the full variable domain reads EAGVTQFPSHSVIEKGQTVTLRCDPISGHDNLYWYRRVMGKEIKFLLHFVKESKQDESGMPNNRFLAERTGGTYSTLKVQPAELEDSGVYFCASSQGGPIRLLRDTQYFGPGTRLTVL.